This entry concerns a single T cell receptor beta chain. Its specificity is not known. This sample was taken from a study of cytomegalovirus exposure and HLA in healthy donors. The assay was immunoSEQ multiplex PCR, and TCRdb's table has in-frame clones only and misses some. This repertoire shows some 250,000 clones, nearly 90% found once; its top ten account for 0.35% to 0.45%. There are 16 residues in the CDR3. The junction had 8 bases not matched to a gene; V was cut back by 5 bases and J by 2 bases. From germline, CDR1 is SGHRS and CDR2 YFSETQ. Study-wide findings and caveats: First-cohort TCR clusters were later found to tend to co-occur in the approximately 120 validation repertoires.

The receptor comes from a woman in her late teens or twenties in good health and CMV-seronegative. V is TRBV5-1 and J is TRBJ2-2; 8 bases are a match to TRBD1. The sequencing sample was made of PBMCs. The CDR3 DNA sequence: TGCGCCAGCAGAGCCCCCGGACAGGGAAACACCGGGGAGCTGTTTTTT. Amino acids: CASRAPGQGNTGELFF.